This is a list of T cell receptor beta chains from one sample in a study of chemoradiotherapy in HPV16-positive cancers. Sequenced by immunoSEQ multiplex PCR; TCRdb stores in-frame clones only, minus some. The sample yields just over 25,000 clones, around nine tenths seen once. The sample consisted of blood, taken from a patient who underwent chemoradiotherapy. These receptors were obtained from a human donor with HPV-associated anogenital cancer. CDR3s include the opening cysteine and the closing phenylalanine or tryptophan. Fields, in order: CDR3 DNA, CDR3 protein, V gene, J gene, D gene, clone size. D genes are given only for firm matches. The size of a clone is reported for some rows only, either as once, few or many, or as a class for expanded clones.

TGTGCCAGCAGCCAAGCGAATGAGGGGTACTATGGCTACACCTTC	CASSQANEGYYGYTF	TRBV14	TRBJ1-2	-	-
TGTGCCAGCAAGACAAGCGGGGTACGGCAGCCCCAGCATTTT	CASKTSGVRQPQHF	TRBV19	TRBJ1-5	-	-
TGTGCCAGCAGTTCAAACGCAGATACGCAGTATTTT	CASSSNADTQYF	TRBV6-5	TRBJ2-3	-	-
TGTGCCAGCTCACCAGGGGAGGGGACCTTTAACTATGGCTACACCTTC	CASSPGEGTFNYGYTF	TRBV18	TRBJ1-2	-	-
TGCAGCGTTAATCAGGGGACTCCCTCCTACGAGCAGTACTTC	CSVNQGTPSYEQYF	TRBV29-1	TRBJ2-7	-	-
TGTGCCAGCAGTTTGGGCAGGGTGAACACTGAAGCTTTCTTT	CASSLGRVNTEAFF	TRBV28	TRBJ1-1	-	few
TGTGCCAGTAGCTTAACCCGAGGCCTCACTGAAGCTTTCTTT	CASSLTRGLTEAFF	TRBV19	TRBJ1-1	-	-
TGTGCCAGCAGTTTAACAGGGGCCGGGGAGACCCAGTACTTC	CASSLTGAGETQYF	TRBV27	TRBJ2-5	TRBD1	-
TGTGCCAGCAGCGTGGACAGGGGAAACACCATATATTTT	CASSVDRGNTIYF	TRBV13	TRBJ1-3	TRBD1	-
TGTGCCAGCAGCTTAAGAGGTCTAGCAGTGGGCACAGATACGCAGTATTTT	CASSLRGLAVGTDTQYF	TRBV7-2	TRBJ2-3	-	-
TGTGCCAGCAGCTCAGACGTCCCCACAACAGGTGAACATTCCTACGAGCAGTACTTC	CASSSDVPTTGEHSYEQYF	TRBV27	TRBJ2-7	-	-
TGTGCCACCAGCAGGTTACAGGGATCCAGTGGCTACACCTTC	CATSRLQGSSGYTF	TRBV15	TRBJ1-2	-	-
TGTGCCAGCAGCGAATCAGGGGTAGGGGAGACCCAGTACTTC	CASSESGVGETQYF	TRBV6-6	TRBJ2-5	-	-
TGTGCCAGCAGCTTAGCCACCGTGGGAAACGAGCAGTACTTC	CASSLATVGNEQYF	TRBV7-9	TRBJ2-7	-	-
TGCGCCAGCACTACCGGCGCGTCGGACCTCTACGAGCAGTACTTC	CASTTGASDLYEQYF	TRBV5-1	TRBJ2-7	-	once
TGTGCCAGCTCACCAGGGGCTAGCGGCGCCTACGAGCAGTACTTC	CASSPGASGAYEQYF	TRBV18	TRBJ2-7	TRBD2	-
TGTGCCAGCAGGGGACTAGCGGGGGGGCGGTACGAGCAGTACTTC	CASRGLAGGRYEQYF	TRBV6-5	TRBJ2-7	TRBD2	-
TGCAGCGTTGAAAGTGAAGCTCGGAACGGGGAGCTGTTTTTT	CSVESEARNGELFF	TRBV29-1	TRBJ2-2	-	-
TGTGCCAGCAGTTTAGCACTGGGCTCCTACAATGAGCAGTTCTTC	CASSLALGSYNEQFF	TRBV27	TRBJ2-1	-	-
TGCAGCGTTGTGAGGGGGGGCTACGAGCAGTACTTC	CSVVRGGYEQYF	TRBV29-1	TRBJ2-7	-	-
TGTGCCAGCAGCTTAGGGGACCTCGCGAACACCGGGGAGCTGTTTTTT	CASSLGDLANTGELFF	TRBV7-9	TRBJ2-2	-	-
TGTGCCAGCTCCAAGGACAGCAACTATGGCTACACCTTC	CASSKDSNYGYTF	TRBV2	TRBJ1-2	-	-
TGCAGCGTTTTGGCTAGCGGGACAGATACGCAGTATTTT	CSVLASGTDTQYF	TRBV29-1	TRBJ2-3	TRBD2	once
TGTGCCAGCAGCCCCTTCGGGACGTACTCCTACAATGAGCAGTTCTTC	CASSPFGTYSYNEQFF	TRBV9	TRBJ2-1	-	-
TGTGCCAGTAGTCGAATCGACAGGGGTGACTATGGCTACACCTTC	CASSRIDRGDYGYTF	TRBV19	TRBJ1-2	TRBD1	-
TGTGCCAGCAGTAGGGTGGAAGGGAATACGCAGTATTTT	CASSRVEGNTQYF	TRBV2	TRBJ2-3	-	-
TGTGCCAGCAGTTACTCAACCGGACGGACCGAGCAGTACTTC	CASSYSTGRTEQYF	TRBV6-6	TRBJ2-7	-	-
TGTGCCAGCTCACCACCAACTCCGGGGGACCAAGAGACCCAGTACTTC	CASSPPTPGDQETQYF	TRBV18	TRBJ2-5	-	-
TGTGCCAGCAGCTTGGTAGTTGGGACAGGGCTCTCCTACGAGCAGTACTTC	CASSLVVGTGLSYEQYF	TRBV5-8	TRBJ2-7	TRBD1	-
TGTGCCAGCAGCCCCGACGTATATAGCAATCAGCCCCAGCATTTT	CASSPDVYSNQPQHF	TRBV6-6	TRBJ1-5	-	-
TGCGCCAGCAGCCAAGAACGGGAAAGGGCTACTAGCGGGGGATTTTATGAGCAGTTCTTC	CASSQERERATSGGFYEQFF	TRBV4-1	TRBJ2-1	TRBD2	-
TGCGCCAGCAGCCAGGCCCGTCGTTACGAGCAGTACTTC	CASSQARRYEQYF	TRBV4-3	TRBJ2-7	-	-
TGTGCCAGCAGCGTAGGAGTGGTTGTGGACGAGCAGTACTTC	CASSVGVVVDEQYF	TRBV9	TRBJ2-7	-	-
TGTGCCAGCAGCGCAGGACAGGCCGCACTAGATACGCAGTATTTT	CASSAGQAALDTQYF	TRBV9	TRBJ2-3	TRBD1	-
TGTGCCTGGACAACATCAGGCGGAGGCTACACCTTC	CAWTTSGGGYTF	TRBV30	TRBJ1-2	-	-
TGTGCCAGCAGCCCGACAGGGCCGGAGACCCAGTACTTC	CASSPTGPETQYF	TRBV7-9	TRBJ2-5	TRBD1	-
TGTGCCAGCAGCAAAGACCGGACTAGCGGAGGGATCGGCGAGCAGTTCTTC	CASSKDRTSGGIGEQFF	TRBV21-1	TRBJ2-1	-	-
TGTGCTAGCAGCTTATATGGGACAGGGGACGACAATGAGCAGTTCTTC	CASSLYGTGDDNEQFF	TRBV7-7	TRBJ2-1	TRBD1	-
TGTGCCAGTCCACCGGGCCTCAATCAGCCCCAGCATTTT	CASPPGLNQPQHF	TRBV21-1	TRBJ1-5	-	-
TGCGCCAGCAGCGTCACAGGGCCCGACGAGCAGTACTTC	CASSVTGPDEQYF	TRBV5-1	TRBJ2-7	-	-
TGTGCCAGCAGCCAAACAGGGGGCCCTGCCTATGGCTACACCTTC	CASSQTGGPAYGYTF	TRBV14	TRBJ1-2	TRBD1	-
TGTGCCAGCAGCTCGGGACAGGGGTATGGCTACACCTTC	CASSSGQGYGYTF	TRBV7-3	TRBJ1-2	TRBD1	-
TGTGCCAGCAGCCTAGCGGGTGACACCGGGGAGCTGTTTTTT	CASSLAGDTGELFF	TRBV7-2	TRBJ2-2	TRBD2	-
TGCGCCAGCAGCCAAGATAAGCGAGGGACAGGCGAGCAGTACTTC	CASSQDKRGTGEQYF	TRBV4-1	TRBJ2-7	TRBD1	-
TGTGCCAGCAGCTTAAGTTGGAGCACAGATACGCAGTATTTT	CASSLSWSTDTQYF	TRBV7-3	TRBJ2-3	-	-